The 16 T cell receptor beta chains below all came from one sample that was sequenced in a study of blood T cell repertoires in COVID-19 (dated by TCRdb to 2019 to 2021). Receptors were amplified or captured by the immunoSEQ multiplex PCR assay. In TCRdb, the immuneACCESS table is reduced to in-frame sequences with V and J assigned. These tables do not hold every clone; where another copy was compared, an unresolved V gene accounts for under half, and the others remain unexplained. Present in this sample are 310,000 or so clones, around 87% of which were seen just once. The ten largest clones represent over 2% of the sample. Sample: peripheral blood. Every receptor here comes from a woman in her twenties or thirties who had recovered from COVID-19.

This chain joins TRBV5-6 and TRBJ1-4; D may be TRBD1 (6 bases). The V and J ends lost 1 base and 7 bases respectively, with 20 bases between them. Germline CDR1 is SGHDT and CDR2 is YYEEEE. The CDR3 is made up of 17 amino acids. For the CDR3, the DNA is TGTGCCAGCAGCTTGTTGGCAGGGGTAGGTCGCGGTGAAAAACTGTTTTTT. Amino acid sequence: CASSLLAGVGRGEKLFF.

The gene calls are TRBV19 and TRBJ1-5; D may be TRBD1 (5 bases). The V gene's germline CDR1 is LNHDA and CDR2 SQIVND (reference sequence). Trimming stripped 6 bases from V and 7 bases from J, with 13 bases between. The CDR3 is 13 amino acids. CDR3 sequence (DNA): TGTGCCAGTAGCGGTCTTGGGGGGCAGCCCCAGCATTTT. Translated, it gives CASSGLGGQPQHF.

This CDR3 is CASSTVTETNEKLFF. CDR3 DNA: TGTGCCAGCAGCACGGTAACAGAAACTAATGAAAAACTGTTTTTT. This chain connects TRBV5-6 to TRBJ1-4; D unclear. CDR3 length: 15 residues. Trimming left V 4 bases short and J 1 base short, with 11 bases between. Germline V CDR1 and CDR2: SGHDT, YYEEEE.

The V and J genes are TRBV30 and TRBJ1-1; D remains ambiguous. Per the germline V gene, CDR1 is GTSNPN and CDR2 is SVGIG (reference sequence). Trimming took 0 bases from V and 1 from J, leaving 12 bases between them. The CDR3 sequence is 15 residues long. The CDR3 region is CAWSVVGYGNTEAFF. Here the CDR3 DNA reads TGTGCCTGGAGTGTTGTCGGGTATGGGAACACTGAAGCTTTCTTT.

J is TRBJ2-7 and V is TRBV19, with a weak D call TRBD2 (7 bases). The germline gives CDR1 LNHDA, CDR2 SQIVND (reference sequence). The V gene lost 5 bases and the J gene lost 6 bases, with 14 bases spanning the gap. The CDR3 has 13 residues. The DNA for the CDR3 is TGTGCCAGTAGTGGAAAGGGGGGGTCCGAGCAGTACTTC. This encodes CASSGKGGSEQYF. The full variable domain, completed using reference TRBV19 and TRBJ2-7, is DGGITQSPKYLFRKEGQNVTLSCEQNLNHDAMYWYRQDPGQGLRLIYYSQIVNDFQKGDIAEGYSVSREKKESFPLTVTSAQKNPTAFYLCASSGKGGSEQYFGPGTRLTVT.

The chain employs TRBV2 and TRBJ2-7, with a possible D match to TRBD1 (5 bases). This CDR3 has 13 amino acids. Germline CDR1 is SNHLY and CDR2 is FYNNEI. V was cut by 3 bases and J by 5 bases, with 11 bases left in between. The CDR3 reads CASSDQGFHEQYF. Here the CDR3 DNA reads TGTGCCAGCAGTGACCAGGGATTCCACGAGCAGTACTTC.

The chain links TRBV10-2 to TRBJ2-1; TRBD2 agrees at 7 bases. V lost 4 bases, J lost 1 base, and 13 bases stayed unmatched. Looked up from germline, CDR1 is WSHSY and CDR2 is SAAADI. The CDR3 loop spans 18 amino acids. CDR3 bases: TGCGCCAGCAGTGGGGGGGGACGGCGTCCTTCGTCCTACAATGAGCAGTTCTTC. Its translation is CASSGGGRRPSSYNEQFF.

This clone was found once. DNA for the CDR3: TGTGCCAGCAGTATGACTAGCGGGGGAACCTACGAGCAGTACTTC. Translated, it gives CASSMTSGGTYEQYF. J is TRBJ2-7 and V is TRBV27; 12 nucleotides agree with TRBD2. V shed 5 bases, J shed 2 bases, and the junction held 4 bases outside the gene matches. Germline values: CDR1 MNHEY, CDR2 SMNVEV (reference sequence). This CDR3 has 15 amino acids.

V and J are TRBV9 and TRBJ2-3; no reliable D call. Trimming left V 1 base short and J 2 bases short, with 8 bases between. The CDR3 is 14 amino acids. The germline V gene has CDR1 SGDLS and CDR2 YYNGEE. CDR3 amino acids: CASSVSPVTDTQYF. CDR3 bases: TGTGCCAGCAGCGTATCCCCGGTCACAGATACGCAGTATTTT.

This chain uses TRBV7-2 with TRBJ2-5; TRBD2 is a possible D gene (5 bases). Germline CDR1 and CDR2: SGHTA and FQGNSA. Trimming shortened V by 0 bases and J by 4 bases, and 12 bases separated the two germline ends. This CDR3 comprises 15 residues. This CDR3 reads CASSLARASPETQYF. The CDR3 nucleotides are TGTGCCAGCAGCTTAGCGAGGGCTAGCCCAGAGACCCAGTACTTC.

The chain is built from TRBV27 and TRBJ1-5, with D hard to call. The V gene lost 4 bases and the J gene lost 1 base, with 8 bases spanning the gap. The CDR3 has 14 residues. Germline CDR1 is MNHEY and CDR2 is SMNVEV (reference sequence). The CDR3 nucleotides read TGTGCCAGCAGTTGGCGGCAAAGCAATCAGCCCCAGCATTTT. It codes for CASSWRQSNQPQHF.

The CDR3 DNA follows: TGTGCCAGTAGTATAGAGGGGGAGGTGAAGGGGAACACTGAAGCTTTCTTT. Residues: CASSIEGEVKGNTEAFF. V usage is TRBV19 and J usage is TRBJ1-1; D possibly corresponds to TRBD1 (5 bases). The CDR3 spans 17 residues. The germline gives CDR1 LNHDA, CDR2 SQIVND (reference sequence). V dropped 0 bases and J dropped 1 base, with 15 bases sitting between them.

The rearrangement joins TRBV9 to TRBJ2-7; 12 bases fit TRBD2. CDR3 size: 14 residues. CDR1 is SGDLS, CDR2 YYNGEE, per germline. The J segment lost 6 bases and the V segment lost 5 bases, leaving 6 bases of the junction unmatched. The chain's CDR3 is CASRIGLAGSEQYF. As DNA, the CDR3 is TGTGCCAGCAGAATAGGACTAGCGGGATCCGAGCAGTACTTC.

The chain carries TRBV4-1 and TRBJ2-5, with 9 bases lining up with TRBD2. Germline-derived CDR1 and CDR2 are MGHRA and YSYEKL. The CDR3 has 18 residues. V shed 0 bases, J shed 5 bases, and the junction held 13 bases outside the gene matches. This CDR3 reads CASSQDTLAGMRGETQYF. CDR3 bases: TGCGCCAGCAGCCAAGATACTCTAGCGGGGATGAGGGGGGAGACCCAGTACTTC.

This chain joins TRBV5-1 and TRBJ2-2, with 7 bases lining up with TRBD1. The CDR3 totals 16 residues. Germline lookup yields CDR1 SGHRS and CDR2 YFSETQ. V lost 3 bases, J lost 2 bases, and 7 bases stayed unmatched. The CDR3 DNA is TGCGCCAGCAGCTCCGACAGGGAGCTAAACACCGGGGAGCTGTTTTTT. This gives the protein CASSSDRELNTGELFF.

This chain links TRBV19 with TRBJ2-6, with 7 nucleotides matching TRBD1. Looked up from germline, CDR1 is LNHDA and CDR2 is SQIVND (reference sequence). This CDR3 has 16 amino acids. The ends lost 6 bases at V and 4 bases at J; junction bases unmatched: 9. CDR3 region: CASSSRQGTGANVLTF. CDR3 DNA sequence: TGTGCCAGTAGCTCGAGACAGGGTACGGGGGCCAACGTCCTGACTTTC.